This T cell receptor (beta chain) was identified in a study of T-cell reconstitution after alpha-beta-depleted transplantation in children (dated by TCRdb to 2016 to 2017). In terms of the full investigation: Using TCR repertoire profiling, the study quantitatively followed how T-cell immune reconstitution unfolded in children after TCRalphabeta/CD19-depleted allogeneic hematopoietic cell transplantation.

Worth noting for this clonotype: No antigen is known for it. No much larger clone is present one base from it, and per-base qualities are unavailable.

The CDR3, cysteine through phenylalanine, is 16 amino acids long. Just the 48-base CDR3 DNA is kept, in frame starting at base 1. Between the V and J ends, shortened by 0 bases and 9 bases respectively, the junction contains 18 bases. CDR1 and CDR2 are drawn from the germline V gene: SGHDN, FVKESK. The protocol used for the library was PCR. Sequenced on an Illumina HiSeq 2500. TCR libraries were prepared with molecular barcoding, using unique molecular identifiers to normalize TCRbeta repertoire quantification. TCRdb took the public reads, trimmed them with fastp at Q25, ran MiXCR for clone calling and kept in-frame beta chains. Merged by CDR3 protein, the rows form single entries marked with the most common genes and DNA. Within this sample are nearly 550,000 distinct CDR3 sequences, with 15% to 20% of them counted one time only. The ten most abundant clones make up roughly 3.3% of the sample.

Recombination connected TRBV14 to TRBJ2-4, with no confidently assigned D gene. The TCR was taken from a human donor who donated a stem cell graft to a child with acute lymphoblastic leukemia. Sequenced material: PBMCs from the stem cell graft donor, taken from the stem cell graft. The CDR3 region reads CASSQDMSNQNGIQYF. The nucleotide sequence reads TGTGCCAGCAGCCAAGATATGAGTAACCAAAACGGCATTCAGTACTTC.